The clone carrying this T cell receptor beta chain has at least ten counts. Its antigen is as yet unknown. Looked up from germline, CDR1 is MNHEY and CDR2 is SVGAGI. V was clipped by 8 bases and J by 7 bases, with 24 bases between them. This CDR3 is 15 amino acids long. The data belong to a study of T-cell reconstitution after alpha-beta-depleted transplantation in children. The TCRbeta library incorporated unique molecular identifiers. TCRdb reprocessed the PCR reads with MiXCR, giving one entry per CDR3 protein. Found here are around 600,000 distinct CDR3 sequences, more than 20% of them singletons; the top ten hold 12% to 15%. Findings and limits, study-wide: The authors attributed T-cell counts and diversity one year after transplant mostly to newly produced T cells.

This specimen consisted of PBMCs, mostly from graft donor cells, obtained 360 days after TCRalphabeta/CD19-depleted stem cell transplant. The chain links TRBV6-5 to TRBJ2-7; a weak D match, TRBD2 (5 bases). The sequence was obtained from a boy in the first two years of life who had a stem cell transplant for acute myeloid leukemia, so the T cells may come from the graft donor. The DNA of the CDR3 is TGTGCCAGCCGACTAACGGCAGCATGGGTGGGAGAGCAGTACTTC. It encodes CASRLTAAWVGEQYF.